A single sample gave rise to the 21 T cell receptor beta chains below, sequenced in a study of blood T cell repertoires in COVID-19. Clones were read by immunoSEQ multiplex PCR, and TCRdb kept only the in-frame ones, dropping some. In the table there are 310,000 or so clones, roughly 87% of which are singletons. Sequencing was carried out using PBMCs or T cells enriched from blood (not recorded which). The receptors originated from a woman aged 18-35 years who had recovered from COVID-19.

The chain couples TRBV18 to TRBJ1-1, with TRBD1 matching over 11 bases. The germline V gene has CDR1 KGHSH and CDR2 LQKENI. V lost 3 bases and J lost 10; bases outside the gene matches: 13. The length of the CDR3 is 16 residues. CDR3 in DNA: TGTGCCAGCTCACCCCGAGGACAGGGGGCCGGCGCAGGAGCTTTCTTT. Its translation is CASSPRGQGAGAGAFF.

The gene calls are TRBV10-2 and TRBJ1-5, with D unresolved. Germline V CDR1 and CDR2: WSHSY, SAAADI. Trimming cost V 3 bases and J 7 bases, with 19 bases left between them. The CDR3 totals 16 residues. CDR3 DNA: TGCGCCAGCAGTGAAGCTCGGGGTGGGAGGGTGCAGCCCCAGCATTTT. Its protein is CASSEARGGRVQPQHF.

The CDR3 nucleotides read TGTGCCAGCAGTGACCCCAGGCACTCTGGAAACACCATATATTTT. Protein product: CASSDPRHSGNTIYF. V gene TRBV6-1 combines with J gene TRBJ1-3; no clear D gene. V lost 3 bases to trimming and J lost 0 bases, with 9 bases between them. This CDR3 has 15 residues. Germline V gene lookup returns CDR1 MNHNS and CDR2 SASEGT.

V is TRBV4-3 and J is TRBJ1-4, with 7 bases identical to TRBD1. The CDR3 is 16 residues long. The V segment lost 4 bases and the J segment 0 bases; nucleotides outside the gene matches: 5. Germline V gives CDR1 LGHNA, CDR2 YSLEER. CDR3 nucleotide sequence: TGCGCCAGCAGCCCTCGACAGGGAACAACTAATGAAAAACTGTTTTTT. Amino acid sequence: CASSPRQGTTNEKLFF.

The CDR3 loop reads CASSSTTFGLLGEKLFF. The DNA for the CDR3 is TGTGCCAGCAGTTCCACCACTTTTGGTCTCCTTGGTGAAAAACTGTTTTTT. The rearrangement links TRBV27 to TRBJ1-4; no clear D. The V end was cut by 4 bases, the J end by 7 bases, with 22 bases between. The CDR3 sequence is 17 residues long. Germline V lookup: CDR1 MNHEY, CDR2 SMNVEV (reference sequence).

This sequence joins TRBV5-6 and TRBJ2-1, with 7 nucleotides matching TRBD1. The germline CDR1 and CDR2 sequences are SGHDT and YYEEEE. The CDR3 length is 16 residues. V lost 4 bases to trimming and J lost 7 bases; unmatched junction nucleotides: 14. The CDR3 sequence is CASSKKQGNIQNEQFF. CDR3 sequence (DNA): TGTGCCAGCAGCAAGAAACAGGGGAATATACAAAATGAGCAGTTCTTC.

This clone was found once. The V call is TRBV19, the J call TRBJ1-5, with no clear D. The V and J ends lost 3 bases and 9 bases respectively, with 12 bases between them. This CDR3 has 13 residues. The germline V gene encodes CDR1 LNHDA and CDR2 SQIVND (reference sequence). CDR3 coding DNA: TGTGCCAGTAGTATCACAGCGGTTCGGCCCCAGCATTTT. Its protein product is CASSITAVRPQHF.

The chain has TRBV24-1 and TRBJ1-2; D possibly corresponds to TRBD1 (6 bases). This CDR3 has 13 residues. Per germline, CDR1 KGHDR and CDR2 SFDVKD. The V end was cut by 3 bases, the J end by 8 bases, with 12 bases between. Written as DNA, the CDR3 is TGTGCCACCAGTGATGCGGGGGCGCAGGGCTACACCTTC. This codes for CATSDAGAQGYTF.

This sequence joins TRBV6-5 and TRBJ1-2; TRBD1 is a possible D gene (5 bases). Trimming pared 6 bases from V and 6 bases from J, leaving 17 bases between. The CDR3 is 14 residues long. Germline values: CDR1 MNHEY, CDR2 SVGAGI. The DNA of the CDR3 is TGTGCCAGCAGATCGTTACGGGGGAAAGATGGCTACACCTTC. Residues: CASRSLRGKDGYTF.

The CDR3 region is CASSLVGRGPDTQYF. CDR3 DNA: TGTGCCAGCAGCTTAGTAGGCAGGGGTCCAGATACGCAGTATTTT. The chain uses TRBV7-2 and TRBJ2-3; tentative D call: TRBD1 (6 bases). Germline CDR1 SGHTA, CDR2 FQGNSA. CDR3 length: 15 residues. V lost 1 base, J lost 4 bases, and 12 bases lay in between.

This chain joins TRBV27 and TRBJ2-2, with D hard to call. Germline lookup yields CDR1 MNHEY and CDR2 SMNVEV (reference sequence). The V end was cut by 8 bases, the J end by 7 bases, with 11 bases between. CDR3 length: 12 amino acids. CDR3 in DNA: TGTGCCAGCGGCCAATATGACGGGGAGCTGTTTTTT. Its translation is CASGQYDGELFF.

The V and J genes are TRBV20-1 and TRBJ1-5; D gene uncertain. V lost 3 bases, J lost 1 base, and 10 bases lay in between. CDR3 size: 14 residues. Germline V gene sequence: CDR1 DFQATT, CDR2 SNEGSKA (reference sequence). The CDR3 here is CSASPGGSNQPQHF. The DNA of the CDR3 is TGCAGTGCTAGTCCGGGAGGAAGCAATCAGCCCCAGCATTTT.

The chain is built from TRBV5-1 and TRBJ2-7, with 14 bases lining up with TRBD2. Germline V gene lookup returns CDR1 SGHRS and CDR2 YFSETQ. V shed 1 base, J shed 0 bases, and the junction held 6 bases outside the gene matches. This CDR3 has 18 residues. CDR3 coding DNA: TGCGCCAGCAGCTTGACCGGGACTAGCGGGAGTTACTCCTACGAGCAGTACTTC. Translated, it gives CASSLTGTSGSYSYEQYF.

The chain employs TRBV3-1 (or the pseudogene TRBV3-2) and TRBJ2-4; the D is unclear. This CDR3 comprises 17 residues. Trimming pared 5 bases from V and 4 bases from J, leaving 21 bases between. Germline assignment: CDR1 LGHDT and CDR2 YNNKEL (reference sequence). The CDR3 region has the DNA TGTGCCAGCAGCGGTGCGCATCCCATTTGCAAAAAAAACATTCAGTACTTC. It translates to CASSGAHPICKKNIQYF.

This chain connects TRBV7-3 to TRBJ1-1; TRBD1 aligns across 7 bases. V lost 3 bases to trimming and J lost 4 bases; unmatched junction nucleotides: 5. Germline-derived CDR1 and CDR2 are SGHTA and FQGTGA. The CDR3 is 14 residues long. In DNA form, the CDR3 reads TGTGCCAGCAGCTTGACAGGGCCGGTCACTGAAGCTTTCTTT. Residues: CASSLTGPVTEAFF.

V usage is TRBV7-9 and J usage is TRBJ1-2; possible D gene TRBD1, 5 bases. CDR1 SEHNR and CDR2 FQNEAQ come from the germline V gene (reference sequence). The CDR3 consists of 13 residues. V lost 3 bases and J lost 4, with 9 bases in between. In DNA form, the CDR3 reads TGTGCCAGCAGCTTTGACGGGGGCTATGGCTACACCTTC. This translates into CASSFDGGYGYTF.

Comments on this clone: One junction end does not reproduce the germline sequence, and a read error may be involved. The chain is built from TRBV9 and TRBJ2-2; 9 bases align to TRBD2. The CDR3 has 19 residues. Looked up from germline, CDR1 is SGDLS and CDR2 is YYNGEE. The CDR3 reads CARSAPPGLAGGATGELFF. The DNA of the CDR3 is TGTGCCCGCAGCGCGCCGCCGGGCCTCGCGGGGGGGGCCACCGGGGAGCTGTTTTTT.

CDR3 protein: CASSPPGTGETDTQYF. The CDR3 bases are TGTGCCAGCTCACCGCCCGGGACAGGGGAAACAGATACGCAGTATTTT. The J gene is TRBJ2-3, the V gene TRBV18; TRBD1 agrees at 10 bases. J lost 3 bases, V lost 3 bases, and 6 bases had no gene match. The germline V gene encodes CDR1 KGHSH and CDR2 LQKENI. The CDR3 length is 16 residues.

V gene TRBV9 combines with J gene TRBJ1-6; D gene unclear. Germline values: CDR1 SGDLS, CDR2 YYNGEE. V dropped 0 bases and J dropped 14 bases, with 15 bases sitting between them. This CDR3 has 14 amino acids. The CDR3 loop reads CASSVGGSLLTLHF. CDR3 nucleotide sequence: TGTGCCAGCAGCGTAGGAGGCAGCCTATTGACCCTCCACTTT. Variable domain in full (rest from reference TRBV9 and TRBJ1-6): DSGVTQTPKHLITATGQRVTLRCSPRSGDLSVYWYQQSLDQGLQFLIQYYNGEERAKGNILERFSAQQFPDLHSELNLSSLELGDSALYFCASSVGGSLLTLHFGNGTRLTVT.

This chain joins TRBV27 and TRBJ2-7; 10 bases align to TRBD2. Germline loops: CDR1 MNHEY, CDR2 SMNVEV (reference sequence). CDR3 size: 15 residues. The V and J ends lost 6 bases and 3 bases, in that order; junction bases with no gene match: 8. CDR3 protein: CASRSGGAGFYEQYF. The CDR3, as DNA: TGTGCCAGCAGGAGCGGGGGGGCCGGTTTCTACGAGCAGTACTTC.

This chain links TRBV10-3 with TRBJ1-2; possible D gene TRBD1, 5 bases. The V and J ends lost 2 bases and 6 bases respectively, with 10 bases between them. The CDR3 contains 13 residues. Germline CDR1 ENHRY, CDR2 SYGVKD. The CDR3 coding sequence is TGTGCCATCAGTGAGGTATCAGGGAATGGCTACACCTTC. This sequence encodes CAISEVSGNGYTF.